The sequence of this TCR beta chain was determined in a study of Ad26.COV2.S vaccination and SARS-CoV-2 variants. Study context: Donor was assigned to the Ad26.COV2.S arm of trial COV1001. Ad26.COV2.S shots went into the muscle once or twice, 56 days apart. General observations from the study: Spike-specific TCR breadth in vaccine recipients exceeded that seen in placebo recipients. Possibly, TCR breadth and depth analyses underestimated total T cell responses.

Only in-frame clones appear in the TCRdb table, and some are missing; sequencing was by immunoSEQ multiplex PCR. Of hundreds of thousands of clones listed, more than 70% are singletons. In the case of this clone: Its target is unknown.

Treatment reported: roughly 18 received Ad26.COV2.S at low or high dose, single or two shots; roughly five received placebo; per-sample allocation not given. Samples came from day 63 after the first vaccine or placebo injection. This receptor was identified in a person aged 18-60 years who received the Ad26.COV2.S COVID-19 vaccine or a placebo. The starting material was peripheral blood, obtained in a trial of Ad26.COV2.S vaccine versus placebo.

The CDR3 loop is CASSPRPGTSTDTQYF. CDR3 sequence (DNA): TGTGCCAGCTCACCACGTCCGGGGACGAGCACAGATACGCAGTATTTT. V gene TRBV18 combines with J gene TRBJ2-3; perhaps D is TRBD1 or TRBD2 (5 bases each). The CDR3 length is 16 residues. CDR1 is KGHSH, CDR2 LQKENI, per germline. Deletions cut 1 base from V and 0 bases from J, with 11 bases between.